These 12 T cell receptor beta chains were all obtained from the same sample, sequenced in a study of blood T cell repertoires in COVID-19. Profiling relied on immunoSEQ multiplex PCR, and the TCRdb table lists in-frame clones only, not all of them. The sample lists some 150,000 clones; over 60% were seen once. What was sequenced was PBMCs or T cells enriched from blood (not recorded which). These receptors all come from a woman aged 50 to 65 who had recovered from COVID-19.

The CDR3 DNA sequence: TGTGCCAGCAGCTTCGGGACAGGGAAGGCACCCCTCCACTTT. Amino acids: CASSFGTGKAPLHF. The chain joins TRBV5-6 to TRBJ1-6; 9 nucleotides agree with TRBD1. The length of the CDR3 is 14 residues. The trim removed 2 bases at V and 11 bases at J, leaving 5 bases unmatched. The germline gives CDR1 SGHDT, CDR2 YYEEEE.

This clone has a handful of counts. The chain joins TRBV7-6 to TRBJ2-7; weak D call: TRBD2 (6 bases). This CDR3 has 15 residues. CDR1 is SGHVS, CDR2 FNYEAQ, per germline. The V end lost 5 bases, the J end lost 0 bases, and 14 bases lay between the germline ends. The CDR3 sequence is CASSPFRGFSYEQYF. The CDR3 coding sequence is TGTGCCAGCAGCCCCTTTCGGGGGTTCTCCTACGAGCAGTACTTC.

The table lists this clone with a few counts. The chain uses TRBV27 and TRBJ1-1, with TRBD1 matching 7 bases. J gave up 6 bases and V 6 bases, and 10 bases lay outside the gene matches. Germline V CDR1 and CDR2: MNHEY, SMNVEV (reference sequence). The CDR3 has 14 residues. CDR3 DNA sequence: TGTGCCAGCAGCTCGACAGGGAAACGCCCTGAAGCTTTCTTT. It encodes CASSSTGKRPEAFF.

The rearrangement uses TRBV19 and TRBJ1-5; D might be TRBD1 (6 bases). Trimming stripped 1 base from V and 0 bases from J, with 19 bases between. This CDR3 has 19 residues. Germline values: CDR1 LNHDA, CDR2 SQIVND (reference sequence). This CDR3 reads CASSIVTMGADYSNQPQHF. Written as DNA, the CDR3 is TGTGCCAGTAGTATAGTCACGATGGGGGCAGACTATAGCAATCAGCCCCAGCATTTT.

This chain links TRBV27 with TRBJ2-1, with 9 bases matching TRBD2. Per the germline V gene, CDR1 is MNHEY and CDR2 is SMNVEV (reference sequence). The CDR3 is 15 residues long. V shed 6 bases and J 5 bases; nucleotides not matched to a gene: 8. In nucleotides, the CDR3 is TGTGCCAGCAGCTTTGCCGGGACTAGCAACAATGAGCAGTTCTTC. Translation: CASSFAGTSNNEQFF.

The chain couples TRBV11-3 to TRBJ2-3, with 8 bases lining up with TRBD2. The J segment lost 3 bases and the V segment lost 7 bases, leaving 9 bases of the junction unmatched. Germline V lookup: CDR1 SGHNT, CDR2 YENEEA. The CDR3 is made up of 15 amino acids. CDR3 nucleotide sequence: TGTGCCAGCACCGGGGGGGTAGGGGTAACAGATACGCAGTATTTT. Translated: CASTGGVGVTDTQYF.

The CDR3: CASSKGSSAVSYNEQFF. The DNA of the CDR3 is TGTGCCAGCAGCAAAGGATCGTCGGCGGTTTCCTACAATGAGCAGTTCTTC. The gene calls are TRBV7-6 and TRBJ2-1, with unresolved D. This CDR3 comprises 17 residues. Germline assignment: CDR1 SGHVS and CDR2 FNYEAQ. Deletions cut 5 bases from V and 1 base from J, with 18 bases between.

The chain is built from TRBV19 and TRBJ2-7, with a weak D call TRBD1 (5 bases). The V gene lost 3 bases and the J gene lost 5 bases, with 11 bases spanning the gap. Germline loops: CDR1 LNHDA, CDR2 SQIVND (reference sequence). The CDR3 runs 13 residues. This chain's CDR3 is CASSIWQGDEQYF. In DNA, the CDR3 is TGTGCCAGTAGTATTTGGCAGGGTGACGAGCAGTACTTC.

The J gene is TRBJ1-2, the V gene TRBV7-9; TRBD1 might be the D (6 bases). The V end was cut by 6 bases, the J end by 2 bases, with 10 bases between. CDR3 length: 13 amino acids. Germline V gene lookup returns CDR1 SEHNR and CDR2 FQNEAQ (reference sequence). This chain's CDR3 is CASSFRGNYGYTF. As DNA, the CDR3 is TGTGCCAGCAGTTTCAGGGGCAACTATGGCTACACCTTC.

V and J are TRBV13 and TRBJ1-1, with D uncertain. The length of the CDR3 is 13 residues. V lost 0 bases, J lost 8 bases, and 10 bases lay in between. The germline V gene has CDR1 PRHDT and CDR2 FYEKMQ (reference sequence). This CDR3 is CASSLGPRAEAFF. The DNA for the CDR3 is TGTGCCAGCAGCTTAGGACCGAGGGCCGAAGCTTTCTTT.

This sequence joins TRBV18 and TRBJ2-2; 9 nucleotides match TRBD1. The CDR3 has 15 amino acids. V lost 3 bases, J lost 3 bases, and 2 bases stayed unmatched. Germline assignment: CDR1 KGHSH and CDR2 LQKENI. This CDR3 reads CASSPGTGHTGELFF. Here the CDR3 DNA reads TGTGCCAGCTCACCCGGGACAGGGCACACCGGGGAGCTGTTTTTT. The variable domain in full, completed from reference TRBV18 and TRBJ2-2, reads NAGVMQNPRHLVRRRGQEARLRCSPMKGHSHVYWYRQLPEEGLKFMVYLQKENIIDESGMPKERFSAEFPKEGPSILRIQQVVRGDSAAYFCASSPGTGHTGELFFGEGSRLTVL.

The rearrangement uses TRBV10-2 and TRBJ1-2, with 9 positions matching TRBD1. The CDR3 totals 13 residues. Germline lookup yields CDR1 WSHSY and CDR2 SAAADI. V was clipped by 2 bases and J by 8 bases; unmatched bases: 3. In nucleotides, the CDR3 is TGCGCCAGCAGTGAGGGGGGGACAGGGGGCTACACCTTC. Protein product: CASSEGGTGGYTF.